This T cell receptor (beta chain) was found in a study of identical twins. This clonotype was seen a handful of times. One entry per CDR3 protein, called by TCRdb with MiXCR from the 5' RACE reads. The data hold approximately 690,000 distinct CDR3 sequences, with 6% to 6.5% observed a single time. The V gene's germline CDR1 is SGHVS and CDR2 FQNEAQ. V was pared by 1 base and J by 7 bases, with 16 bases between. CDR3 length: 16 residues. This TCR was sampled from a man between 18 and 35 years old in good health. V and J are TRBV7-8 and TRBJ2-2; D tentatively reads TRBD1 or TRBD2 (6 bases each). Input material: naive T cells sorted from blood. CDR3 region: CASSLGRRGWGGELFF. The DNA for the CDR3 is TGTGCCAGCAGCTTAGGCCGGAGGGGGTGGGGCGGGGAGCTGTTTTTT. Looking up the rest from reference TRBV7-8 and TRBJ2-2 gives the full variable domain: GAGVSQSPRYKVAKRGQDVALRCDPISGHVSLFWYQQALGQGPEFLTYFQNEAQLDKSGLPSDRFFAERPEGSVSTLKIQRTQQEDSAVYLCASSLGRRGWGGELFFGEGSRLTVL.